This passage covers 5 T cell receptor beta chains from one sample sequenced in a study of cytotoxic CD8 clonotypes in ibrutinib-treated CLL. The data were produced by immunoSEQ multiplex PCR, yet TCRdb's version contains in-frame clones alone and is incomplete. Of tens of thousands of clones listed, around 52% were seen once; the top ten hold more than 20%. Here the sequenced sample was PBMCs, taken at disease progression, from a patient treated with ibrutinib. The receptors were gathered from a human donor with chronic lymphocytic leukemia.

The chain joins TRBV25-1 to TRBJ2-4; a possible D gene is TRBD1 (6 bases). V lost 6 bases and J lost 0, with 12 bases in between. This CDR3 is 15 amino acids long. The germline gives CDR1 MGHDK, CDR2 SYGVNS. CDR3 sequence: CASRETGLAKNIQYF. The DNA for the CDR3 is TGTGCCAGCAGGGAGACAGGACTAGCCAAAAACATTCAGTACTTC. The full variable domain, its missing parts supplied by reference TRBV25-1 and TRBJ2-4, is EADIYQTPRYLVIGTGKKITLECSQTMGHDKMYWYQQDPGMELHLIHYSYGVNSTEKGDLSSESTVSRIRTEHFPLTLESARPSHTSQYLCASRETGLAKNIQYFGAGTRLSVL.

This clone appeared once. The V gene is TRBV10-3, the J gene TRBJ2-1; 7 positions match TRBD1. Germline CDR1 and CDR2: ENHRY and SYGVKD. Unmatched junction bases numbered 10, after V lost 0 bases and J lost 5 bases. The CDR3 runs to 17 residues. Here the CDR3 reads CAISESTGALGDNEQFF. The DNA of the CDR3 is TGTGCCATCAGTGAGTCAACAGGGGCCTTGGGGGACAATGAGCAGTTCTTC.

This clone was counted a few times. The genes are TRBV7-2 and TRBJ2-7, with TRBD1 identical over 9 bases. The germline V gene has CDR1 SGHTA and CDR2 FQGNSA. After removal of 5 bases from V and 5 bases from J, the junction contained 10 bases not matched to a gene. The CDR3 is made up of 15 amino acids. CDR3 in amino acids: CASSARQGERHEQYF. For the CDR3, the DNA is TGTGCCAGCAGCGCAAGACAGGGGGAACGACACGAGCAGTACTTC. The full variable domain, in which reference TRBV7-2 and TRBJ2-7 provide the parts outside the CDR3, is GAGVSQSPSNKVTEKGKDVELRCDPISGHTALYWYRQSLGQGLEFLIYFQGNSAPDKSGLPSDRFSAERTGGSVSTLTIQRTQQEDSAVYLCASSARQGERHEQYFGPGTRLTVT.

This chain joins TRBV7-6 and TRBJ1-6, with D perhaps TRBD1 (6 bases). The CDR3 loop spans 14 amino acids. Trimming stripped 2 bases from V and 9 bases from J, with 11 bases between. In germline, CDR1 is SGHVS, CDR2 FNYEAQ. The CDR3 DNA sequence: TGTGCCAGCAGCTTAAACACAGGGACTTCACCCCTCCACTTT. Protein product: CASSLNTGTSPLHF.

CDR3 sequence reads: CASSASGTPYGYTF. The CDR3 DNA reads TGTGCCAGCAGTGCGTCAGGGACTCCCTATGGCTACACCTTC. The chain has TRBV28 and TRBJ1-2, with D perhaps matching TRBD1 (5 bases). Germline lookup yields CDR1 MDHEN and CDR2 SYDVKM. The V and J ends lost 5 bases and 4 bases respectively, with 14 bases between them. The CDR3 loop spans 14 amino acids.